This T cell receptor beta chain stems from a study of T-cell memory formation after mild COVID-19. Whole-study results and caveats: CD4/CD8 balance characterized clones contracting day 15 to 85, and CD4+ skew characterized later expanders. Contracting clones localized mainly to CM and EM when CD4+ and mainly to EMRA when CD8+. Pre-infection memory carried some responding clones, suggesting that cross-reactive memory joined.

In its sample, this clonotype was seen a few times. The antigen is not known. Libraries for TCRalpha and TCRbeta carried sample barcodes and unique molecular identifiers via 5'RACE. TCRdb re-analysed the 5' RACE reads in MiXCR, keeping a single row per CDR3 protein. The sample yields more than 110,000 distinct CDR3 sequences, approximately 25% seen once. CDR1 is SQVTM, CDR2 ANQGSEA, per germline. The CDR3 runs to 11 residues. Trimming took 2 bases from V and 11 from J, leaving 12 bases between them. The sequencing input was PBMCs or a T cell subset sorted from them (not recorded which). This receptor was obtained from an adult woman who had mild COVID-19 (a few samples of this study predate the infection). Cell type and time point are not known. J is TRBJ1-1 and V is TRBV29-1, with a possible D match to TRBD1 (6 bases). CDR3 DNA: TGCAGCGTTGAAAGGGCAGGGGACGCTTTCTTT. Its protein product is CSVERAGDAFF.